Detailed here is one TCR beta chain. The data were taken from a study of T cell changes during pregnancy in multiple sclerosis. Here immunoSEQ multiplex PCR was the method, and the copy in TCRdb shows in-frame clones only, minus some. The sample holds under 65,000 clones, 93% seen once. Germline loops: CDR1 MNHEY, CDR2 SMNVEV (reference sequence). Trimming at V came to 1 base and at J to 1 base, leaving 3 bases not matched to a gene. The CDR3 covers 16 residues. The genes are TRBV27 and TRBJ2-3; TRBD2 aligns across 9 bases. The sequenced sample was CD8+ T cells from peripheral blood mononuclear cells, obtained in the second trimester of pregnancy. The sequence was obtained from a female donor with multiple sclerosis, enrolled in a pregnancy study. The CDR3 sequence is CASSLFKREGTDTQYF. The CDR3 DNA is TGTGCCAGCAGTTTATTCAAGCGGGAGGGCACAGATACGCAGTATTTT.